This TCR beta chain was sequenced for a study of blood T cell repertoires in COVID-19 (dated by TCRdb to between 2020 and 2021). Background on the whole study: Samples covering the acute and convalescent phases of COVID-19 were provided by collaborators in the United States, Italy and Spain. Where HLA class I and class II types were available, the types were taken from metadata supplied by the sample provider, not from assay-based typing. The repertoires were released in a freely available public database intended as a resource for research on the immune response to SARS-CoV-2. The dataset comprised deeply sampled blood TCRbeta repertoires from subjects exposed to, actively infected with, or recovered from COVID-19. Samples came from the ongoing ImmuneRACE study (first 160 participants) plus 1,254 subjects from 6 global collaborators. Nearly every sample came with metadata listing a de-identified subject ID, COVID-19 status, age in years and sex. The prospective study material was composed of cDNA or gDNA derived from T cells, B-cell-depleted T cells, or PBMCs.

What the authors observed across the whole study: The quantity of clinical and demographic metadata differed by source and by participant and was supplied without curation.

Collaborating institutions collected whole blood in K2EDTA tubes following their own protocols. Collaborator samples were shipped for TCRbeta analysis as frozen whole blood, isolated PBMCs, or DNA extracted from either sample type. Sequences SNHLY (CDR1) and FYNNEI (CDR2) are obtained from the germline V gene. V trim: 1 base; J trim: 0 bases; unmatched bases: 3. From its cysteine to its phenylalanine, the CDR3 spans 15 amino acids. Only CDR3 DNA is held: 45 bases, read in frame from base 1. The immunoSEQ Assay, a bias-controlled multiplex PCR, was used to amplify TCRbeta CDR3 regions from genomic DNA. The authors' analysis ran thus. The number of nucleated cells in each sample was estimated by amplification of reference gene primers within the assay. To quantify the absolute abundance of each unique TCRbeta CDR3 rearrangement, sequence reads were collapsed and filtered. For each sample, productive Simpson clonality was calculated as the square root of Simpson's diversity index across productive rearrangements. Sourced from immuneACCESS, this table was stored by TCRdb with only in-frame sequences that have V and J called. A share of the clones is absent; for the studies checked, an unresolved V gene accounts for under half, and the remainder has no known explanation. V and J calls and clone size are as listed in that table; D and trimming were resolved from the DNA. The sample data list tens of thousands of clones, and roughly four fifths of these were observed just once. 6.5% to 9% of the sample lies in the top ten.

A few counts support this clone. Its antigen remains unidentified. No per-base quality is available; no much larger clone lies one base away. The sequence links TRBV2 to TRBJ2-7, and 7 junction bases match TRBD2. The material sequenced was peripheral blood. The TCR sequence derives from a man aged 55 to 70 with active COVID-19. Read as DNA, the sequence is TGTGCCAGCAGTGAAGGGGACTACCTCTCCTACGAGCAGTACTTC. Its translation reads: CASSEGDYLSYEQYF.